This T cell receptor beta chain was sequenced in a study of blood T cell repertoires in COVID-19. Study-wide background: The study drew acute and convalescent COVID-19 samples from the United States, Italy and Spain.

TCRdb keeps only in-frame clones here, not all; method: immunoSEQ multiplex PCR. The data hold about 260,000 clones, with about 87% observed a single time. Trimming cost V 4 bases and J 0 bases, with 14 bases left between them. The CDR3 is made up of 16 amino acids. The germline gives CDR1 SGHRS, CDR2 YFSETQ. The TCR sequence derives from a man aged 45 to 65 who had been exposed to COVID-19. Material for sequencing was PBMCs or T cells enriched from blood (not recorded which). The J gene is TRBJ2-1, the V gene TRBV5-1, with unresolved D. DNA for the CDR3: TGCGCCAGCAGCCGCCAGACTCCTATCTCCTACAATGAGCAGTTCTTC. It yields the protein CASSRQTPISYNEQFF.